This T cell receptor beta chain was captured by sequencing in a study of T cells in Graves' hyperthyroidism and ophthalmopathy. This clonotype appeared many times. Its antigen is undetermined. Overall study results and limits: From stable hyperthyroidism, ophthalmopathy was separated by a 13 V-J model. Before onset, ophthalmopathy was predicted by the model a median 6.5 months earlier.

Researchers barred patients who had uncontrolled infection, other autoimmune disease, pregnancy or lactation. Diagnoses were established using clinical symptoms, serum thyroxine and TRAb, thyroid ultrasound and orbital computed tomography. TCR beta CDR3 region amplification was performed from RNA transcripts. TCR CDR3 underwent first-round RT-PCR with the HTBI primer set. TCRdb analysed the multiplex PCR reads with MiXCR anew, one entry per CDR3 protein. The data hold some 560,000 distinct CDR3 sequences, with 13% to 15% observed a single time. Trimming pared 2 bases from V and 7 bases from J, leaving 9 bases between. CDR1 LGHDT and CDR2 YNNKEL come from the germline V gene (reference sequence). This CDR3 is built from 13 residues.

V is TRBV3-1 and J is TRBJ2-1; no clear D. This clonotype was sampled from a woman in her thirties or forties with Graves' hyperthyroidism. Input material: blood. The CDR3 sequence is CASSQMVGNEQFF. In DNA form, the CDR3 reads TGTGCCAGCAGCCAAATGGTTGGTAATGAGCAGTTCTTC.